A selection of T cell receptor beta chains follows, all from one sample in a study of regulatory dendritic cells for organ transplantation. The protocol was immunoSEQ multiplex PCR, while the TCRdb copy is restricted to in-frame clones and leaves out a portion. The table shows under 15,000 clones, with about 80% occurring only once. The antigens for these receptors are not known. The specimen sequenced was naive CD4+ T cells from blood cultured with regulatory dendritic cells. These receptors were taken from a human donor in good health. Each CDR3 is given with its conserved first and last residue. The D gene is left open where the match is weak. Clone sizes are given selectively: once, few, many, or a class where the clone is expanded.

V	size	D	J	DNA	CDR3
TRBV4-2	-	TRBD2	TRBJ2-1	TGTGCCAGCAGCCCCACGAAGGAAGCGGGGGCCCATTACAATGAGCAGTTCTTC	CASSPTKEAGAHYNEQFF
TRBV5-4	-	-	TRBJ1-1	TGTGCCAGCAGCTTGCCGGGGGTAGAGAACACTGAAGCTTTCTTT	CASSLPGVENTEAFF
TRBV18	-	TRBD1	TRBJ2-3	TGTGCCAGCTCACCGAGGGACAGGGGGACAGATACGCAGTATTTT	CASSPRDRGTDTQYF
TRBV18	few	-	TRBJ2-1	TGTGCCAGCTCCCCCAGCATCTACCGGGGAGCCTTGGGTGAGCAGTTCTTC	CASSPSIYRGALGEQFF
TRBV2	few	TRBD1	TRBJ2-5	TGTGCCAGCACGGGACAGGGGGCCACGGAGACCCAGTACTTC	CASTGQGATETQYF
TRBV5-4	-	TRBD1	TRBJ2-5	TGTGCCAGCGCAACAGGGGGCTTAAAGGAGACCCAGTACTTC	CASATGGLKETQYF
TRBV27	-	TRBD1	TRBJ1-4	TGTGCCAGCAGGCAACAGGGGGCGACTAATGAAAAACTGTTTTTT	CASRQQGATNEKLFF
TRBV5-4	-	TRBD1	TRBJ1-2	TGTGCCAGCAGGCCAGGGGGCGCGTCGGACTATGGCTACACCTTC	CASRPGGASDYGYTF
TRBV6-1	-	TRBD1	TRBJ2-1	TGTGCCAGCAGCCGGACAGGGGGCGGGTACAATGAGCAGTTCTTC	CASSRTGGGYNEQFF
TRBV7-4	-	TRBD1	TRBJ2-7	TGTGCCAGCAGCTACGGACAGGGGGCTCGCTACGAGCAGTACTTC	CASSYGQGARYEQYF
TRBV11-3	-	-	TRBJ1-3	TGTGCCAGCAGCGTATACGCGGTCAAGGGGCCGCGAAACACCATATATTTT	CASSVYAVKGPRNTIYF
TRBV19	-	TRBD1	TRBJ1-1	TGTGCCAGTAGTATGGGACAGGCGGGAACTGAAGCTTTCTTT	CASSMGQAGTEAFF
TRBV19	-	-	TRBJ1-2	TGTGCCAGTAGTATGCCGCCGGCGGACTATGGCTACACCTTC	CASSMPPADYGYTF
TRBV6-1	-	TRBD1	TRBJ1-1	TGTGCCAGCAGTGGAACAGGGACAGTTGGGGCTTTCTTT	CASSGTGTVGAFF
TRBV6-5	few	-	TRBJ1-1	TGTGCCAGCAGTCCATACAGCATTATAGAGACTGAAGCTTTCTTT	CASSPYSIIETEAFF
TRBV5-4	-	-	TRBJ2-3	TGTGCCAGCAGCTTGGCTGGCCGCAACACAGATACGCAGTATTTT	CASSLAGRNTDTQYF
TRBV10-3	once	-	TRBJ2-3	TGTGCCATCAGTTCGCCGGGAAATTATACGCAGTATTTT	CAISSPGNYTQYF
TRBV5-1	few	-	TRBJ1-2	TGCGCCAGCAGCGCGGGGGCCCTAGTAAGCTACACCTTC	CASSAGALVSYTF
TRBV7-8	-	-	TRBJ2-7	TGTGCCAGCAGCCCCCAACCGGGTGTCTACGAGCAGTACTTC	CASSPQPGVYEQYF
TRBV7-2	-	-	TRBJ1-4	TGTGCCAGCAGCTTAGGTCAGGGAAACCTTAATGAAAAACTGTTTTTT	CASSLGQGNLNEKLFF
TRBV7-7	-	-	TRBJ2-7	TGTGCCAGCAGCTTCCCGTGGTGGCCCGACAGAACCTACGAGCAGTACTTC	CASSFPWWPDRTYEQYF
TRBV19	few	-	TRBJ1-3	TGTGCCAGTAGTACGGAGTCTGGAAACACCATATATTTT	CASSTESGNTIYF
TRBV6-5	-	TRBD2	TRBJ2-5	TGTGCCAGCAGTTACTCGCCGGGGGGAGGGGAGACCCAGTACTTC	CASSYSPGGGETQYF
TRBV19	-	TRBD1	TRBJ2-1	TGTGCCAGTAGAAGACAGGGCTACAATGAGCAGTTCTTC	CASRRQGYNEQFF
TRBV5-5	-	-	TRBJ2-1	TGTGCCAGCAGCCTAGGACTTGCGAGCTCCTACAATGAGCAGTTCTTC	CASSLGLASSYNEQFF
TRBV11-3	-	TRBD1	TRBJ2-5	TGTGCCAGCAGCCTTACCACAGGGGACCCCGGAGAGACCCAGTACTTC	CASSLTTGDPGETQYF
TRBV10-3	once	-	TRBJ2-3	TGTGCCATCAGTGTTAGTAGCCCGGGGGTGGATACGCAGTATTTT	CAISVSSPGVDTQYF
TRBV9	-	-	TRBJ1-5	TGTGCCAGCAGCGTTGACAGCAACAATCAGCCCCAGCATTTT	CASSVDSNNQPQHF
TRBV7-2	-	-	TRBJ1-2	TGTGCCAGCAGCGATAGATATGGCTACACCTTC	CASSDRYGYTF
TRBV5-1	-	-	TRBJ1-1	TGCGCCAGCAGCTTGGCGGTCGGACACAAGAACACTGAAGCTTTCTTT	CASSLAVGHKNTEAFF
TRBV9	-	TRBD1	TRBJ2-2	TGTGCCAGCAGCGTAGGGACAGGGTGGACCGGGGAGCTGTTTTTT	CASSVGTGWTGELFF
TRBV6-1	-	TRBD1	TRBJ2-5	TGTGCCAGCAGTGTTACGGACAGGGGCTGGGAGACCCAGTACTTC	CASSVTDRGWETQYF
TRBV19	-	TRBD1	TRBJ1-4	TGTGCCAGTAGCTCATCCTTCAGGGGGCGCGGGGAAAAACTGTTTTTT	CASSSSFRGRGEKLFF
TRBV9	-	-	TRBJ1-1	TGTGCCAGCAGCGTAGGTGGGAGAGGCACTGAAGCTTTCTTT	CASSVGGRGTEAFF
TRBV29-1	-	TRBD2	TRBJ2-3	TGCAGCGTGCGGAAACTAGCGGATAGCACAGATACGCAGTATTTT	CSVRKLADSTDTQYF
TRBV5-4	-	TRBD2	TRBJ2-1	TGTGCCAGCAGCTTGGGGGCAGCGGGGGGGTTGCTGAATGAGCAGTTCTTC	CASSLGAAGGLLNEQFF
TRBV27	few	TRBD1	TRBJ2-7	TGTGCCAGCAGTTTCGGGACAGGGGGCGAGCAGTACTTC	CASSFGTGGEQYF
TRBV5-1	-	-	TRBJ2-7	TGCGCCAGCAGCACCCTACTAGATAACGAGCAGTACTTC	CASSTLLDNEQYF
TRBV19	-	TRBD1	TRBJ1-5	TGTGCCAGTACCGACAGGGGCAATCAGCCCCAGCATTTT	CASTDRGNQPQHF
TRBV5-4	-	TRBD1	TRBJ2-3	TGTGCCAGCAGCGGGCAGGGGGCAGATACGCAGTATTTT	CASSGQGADTQYF
TRBV5-4	-	TRBD1	TRBJ2-5	TGTGCCAGCAGCACTCGGGACAGACAAGAGACCCAGTACTTC	CASSTRDRQETQYF
TRBV18	-	TRBD1	TRBJ2-2	TGTGCCAGCTCATCTACAGGGGCGAACACCGGGGAGCTGTTTTTT	CASSSTGANTGELFF
TRBV10-3	-	TRBD1	TRBJ1-5	TGTGCCATCTCGGGGACAGGGCAAGGGCAGCCCCAGCATTTT	CAISGTGQGQPQHF
TRBV10-3	few	-	TRBJ1-2	TGTGCCATCAGTGACGGGGGTGGTCACTATGGCTACACCTTC	CAISDGGGHYGYTF
TRBV7-2	-	-	TRBJ1-5	TGTGCCAGCAGCTTATCTTCTCCCGGCGGGCCCCAGCATTTT	CASSLSSPGGPQHF
TRBV19	-	-	TRBJ1-4	TGTGCCAGTAGTAGGAGGGATGAAAAACTGTTTTTT	CASSRRDEKLFF
TRBV5-1	once	TRBD2	TRBJ2-5	TGCGCCAGCAGCTTGGCCGCGCGGGGGGGCCAAGAGACCCAGTACTTC	CASSLAARGGQETQYF
TRBV6-5	-	TRBD1	TRBJ2-7	TGTGCCAGCAGTTTCCCCAGGGGGCAGGAAGGGTACGAGCAGTACTTC	CASSFPRGQEGYEQYF
TRBV4-2	-	TRBD2	TRBJ2-7	TGTGCCAGCAGCCAAGATGGGGTTCTAGCGGGGGGCTTTGGCGAGCAGTACTTC	CASSQDGVLAGGFGEQYF
TRBV18	-	TRBD1	TRBJ2-1	TGTGCCAGCTCACCACCGAGCAGACAGGGGGCGGTTCTGAATGAGCAGTTCTTC	CASSPPSRQGAVLNEQFF
TRBV27	-	-	TRBJ2-2	TGTGCCAGCAGTTTATGGGTAGGAACAGCGAACACCGGGGAGCTGTTTTTT	CASSLWVGTANTGELFF
TRBV5-1	-	TRBD1	TRBJ1-2	TGCGCCAGCAGCTTTGGTCCCGGGACAGGGGGCTATGGCTACACCTTC	CASSFGPGTGGYGYTF
TRBV19	-	TRBD1	TRBJ1-1	TGTGCCAGTAGCACAACCGGGACAGGGAACACTGAAGCTTTCTTT	CASSTTGTGNTEAFF
TRBV10-1	-	-	TRBJ2-2	TGCGCCAGCAGTGACAGAACAGGGAAAGGATCGAACACCGGGGAGCTGTTTTTT	CASSDRTGKGSNTGELFF
TRBV27	-	TRBD1	TRBJ1-1	TGTGCCAGCCGTCGGGACAGGGGTACTGAAGCTTTCTTT	CASRRDRGTEAFF
TRBV6-5	once	-	TRBJ1-1	TGTGCCAGCAGTCCCCGTCGGGGGGTTACTGAAGCTTTCTTT	CASSPRRGVTEAFF
TRBV18	-	TRBD1	TRBJ1-2	TGTGCCAGCTCACCTACAGGGGGCGGCTATGGCTACACCTTC	CASSPTGGGYGYTF
TRBV28	-	-	TRBJ1-1	TGTGCCAGCAGCGTGGACAGTCCCGAAGCTTTCTTT	CASSVDSPEAFF
TRBV19	-	-	TRBJ1-3	TGTGCCAGTAGTATAGGTCGTCTCTCTGGAAACACCATATATTTT	CASSIGRLSGNTIYF
TRBV6-6	-	TRBD2	TRBJ2-7	TGTGCCAGCAATGCCGCGGGGGGGCTCTACGAGCAGTACTTC	CASNAAGGLYEQYF